The clone carrying this TCR beta chain turned up a few times. The antigen remains unidentified. Assay used: immunoSEQ multiplex PCR; TCRdb lists only in-frame clones, some missing. The repertoire has approximately 50,000 clones, 86% of them found once; the top ten carry over 2%. The sample comes from a study of T cells in localized non-small cell lung cancer. Findings of the study overall: A median of around 57 clones ranked among the top 100 in tumor appeared in adjacent lung.

The receptor was isolated from a man aged 40-75 years with stage II lung adenocarcinoma. The sample here was PBMCs, taken before any cancer treatment.

The CDR3 bases are TGTGCCAGCAGTTACTCTGGACAGACTAACACTGAAGCTTTCTTT. Amino acids: CASSYSGQTNTEAFF. The chain combines TRBV6-5 with TRBJ1-1; perhaps TRBD1 as D (6 bases). With 0 bases removed from V and 2 bases from J, the gap between germline ends came to 10 bases. The CDR3 runs 15 residues. Germline CDR1 is MNHEY and CDR2 is SVGAGI.